These 31 T cell receptor beta chains share one sample of origin, sequenced in a study of T cell responses to AZD1222 COVID-19 vaccine. The assay was immunoSEQ multiplex PCR, and TCRdb's table has in-frame clones only and misses some. The sample includes 100,000 to 150,000 clones, roughly 93% seen only once; the top ten take around 0.99%. Sequencing used peripheral blood, obtained 28 days after the second AZD1222 dose. These receptors were collected from an adult who received the AZD1222 COVID-19 vaccine.

The V gene is TRBV4-2, the J gene TRBJ1-6, with TRBD1 as a possible D gene (5 bases). Trimming left V 1 base short and J 6 bases short, with 19 bases between. CDR1 and CDR2 (germline): LGHNA, YNFKEQ. The CDR3 sequence is 18 residues long. CDR3 in amino acids: CASSQATARTLLNSPLHF. The CDR3 coding sequence is TGTGCCAGCAGCCAAGCCACAGCCAGGACACTGCTTAATTCACCCCTCCACTTT.

V gene TRBV18 combines with J gene TRBJ2-1; no clear D. The CDR3 runs to 13 residues. Trimming removed 2 bases at V and 2 bases at J, with 4 bases between. CDR1 is KGHSH and CDR2 is LQKENI in the germline V gene. The DNA of the CDR3 is TGTGCCAGCTCACCATCCACCTACAATGAGCAGTTCTTC. It encodes CASSPSTYNEQFF.

V usage is TRBV3-1 (or the pseudogene TRBV3-2) and J usage is TRBJ2-7; maybe TRBD2 (6 bases). Trimming cost V 2 bases and J 4 bases, with 9 bases left between them. CDR3 length: 13 residues. Germline assignment: CDR1 LGHDT and CDR2 YNNKEL (reference sequence). This CDR3 reads CASSQFRGYEQYF. The CDR3 DNA reads as TGTGCCAGCAGCCAATTCCGGGGGTACGAGCAGTACTTC.

A single count supports this clone. The V call is TRBV7-8, the J call TRBJ2-5, with 13 bases aligning to TRBD2. Per germline, CDR1 SGHVS and CDR2 FQNEAQ. The junction had 10 bases not matched to a gene; V was cut back by 5 bases and J by 7 bases. CDR3 length: 16 residues. The CDR3 here is CASSPRTSGSGGTQYF. CDR3 nucleotides: TGTGCCAGCAGCCCCCGGACTAGCGGGAGTGGCGGGACCCAGTACTTC.

V is TRBV18 and J is TRBJ2-5, with a possible D match to TRBD2 (5 bases). The CDR3 runs to 14 residues. With 4 bases removed from V and 4 bases from J, the gap between germline ends came to 13 bases. CDR1 is KGHSH, CDR2 LQKENI, per germline. The CDR3 here is CASSRTVEAETQYF. CDR3 in DNA: TGTGCCAGCTCACGGACTGTGGAGGCAGAGACCCAGTACTTC.

This clone was recorded a few times. V and J are TRBV5-1 and TRBJ2-1; TRBD2 aligns across 8 bases. Germline V gene sequence: CDR1 SGHRS, CDR2 YFSETQ. J gave up 7 bases and V 4 bases, and 10 bases lay outside the gene matches. The CDR3 consists of 15 residues. The CDR3 reads CASSVGTRDSNEQFF. The CDR3 DNA follows: TGCGCCAGCAGCGTCGGGACTAGAGACTCGAATGAGCAGTTCTTC. The whole variable domain, remainder taken from reference TRBV5-1 and TRBJ2-1, is KAGVTQTPRYLIKTRGQQVTLSCSPISGHRSVSWYQQTPGQGLQFLFEYFSETQRNKGNFPGRFSGRQFSNSRSEMNVSTLELGDSALYLCASSVGTRDSNEQFFGPGTRLTVL.

J is TRBJ1-1 and V is TRBV6-5; D remains unclear. Germline-derived CDR1 and CDR2 are MNHEY and SVGAGI. V lost 6 bases and J 0 bases, leaving 8 bases between the germline ends. The CDR3 extends over 13 amino acids. This CDR3 reads CASRLILNTEAFF. The CDR3 DNA reads TGTGCCAGCAGACTCATACTGAACACTGAAGCTTTCTTT.

This sequence joins TRBV12-3 or TRBV12-4 and TRBJ2-5, with D uncertain. Trimming took off 5 bases at V and 5 bases at J, with 6 bases between the two ends. CDR3 length: 11 residues. Here the CDR3 DNA reads TGTGCCAGCAGTACCGAGGAGACCCAGTACTTC. This gives the protein CASSTEETQYF.

This clone occurred once. The J gene is TRBJ2-7, the V gene TRBV3-1 (or the pseudogene TRBV3-2), with D perhaps TRBD1 (5 bases). The CDR3 extends over 13 amino acids. Germline V lookup: CDR1 LGHDT, CDR2 YNNKEL (reference sequence). Trimming cost V 4 bases and J 12 bases, with 19 bases left between them. CDR3 DNA sequence: TGTGCCAGCAGCCCTACTATCAGGGATAAATCGTACTTC. Its translation is CASSPTIRDKSYF.

This clone was counted a few times. The rearrangement joins TRBV29-1 to TRBJ2-2, with D possibly matching TRBD1 (5 bases). Germline CDR1 is SQVTM and CDR2 is ANQGSEA. This CDR3 has 14 amino acids. The germline V and J ends were trimmed by 7 bases and 2 bases, with 14 bases remaining between them. The CDR3 DNA is TGCAGCGCCCTAGGGGCGGTCAACACCGGGGAGCTGTTTTTT. It translates to CSALGAVNTGELFF.

V gene TRBV6-5 combines with J gene TRBJ2-2; TRBD2 aligns across 8 bases. The length of the CDR3 is 15 residues. The germline gives CDR1 MNHEY, CDR2 SVGAGI. Trimming removed 7 bases from V and 7 bases from J; junction bases left unmatched: 11. The CDR3 protein is CASTQSGRRHGELFF. CDR3 sequence (DNA): TGTGCCAGCACCCAAAGCGGGAGAAGGCACGGGGAGCTGTTTTTT.

The J gene is TRBJ2-5, the V gene TRBV5-1; 8 bases fit TRBD2. Germline V gives CDR1 SGHRS, CDR2 YFSETQ. The CDR3 runs to 15 residues. Losses at the gene ends were 0 bases for V and 1 base for J; bases not matched to a gene: 2. Here the CDR3 reads CASSLDLAGQETQYF. CDR3 DNA sequence: TGCGCCAGCAGCTTGGATCTAGCGGGCCAAGAGACCCAGTACTTC.

The rearrangement uses TRBV4-1 and TRBJ1-4; maybe TRBD1 (5 bases). Germline CDR1 and CDR2: MGHRA and YSYEKL. The V end was cut by 1 base, the J end by 8 bases, with 14 bases between. The CDR3 spans 15 residues. The chain's CDR3 is CASSQVGTGGEKLFF. The CDR3 DNA reads TGCGCCAGCAGCCAAGTTGGCACAGGTGGGGAAAAACTGTTTTTT.

In its sample, this clone was seen once. The J gene is TRBJ2-5, the V gene TRBV5-1, with TRBD2 matching over 10 bases. Per the germline V gene, CDR1 is SGHRS and CDR2 is YFSETQ. The J segment lost 5 bases and the V segment lost 4 bases, leaving 8 bases of the junction unmatched. This CDR3 comprises 15 residues. CDR3 loop: CASSLSGRAGETQYF. DNA for the CDR3: TGCGCCAGCAGCCTAAGCGGGAGGGCCGGGGAGACCCAGTACTTC.

The V and J genes are TRBV10-1 and TRBJ1-6, with D possibly matching TRBD1 (6 bases). This CDR3 is 21 amino acids long. V was cut by 0 bases and J by 8 bases, with 29 bases left in between. The germline gives CDR1 WNHNN, CDR2 SYGVQD (reference sequence). CDR3 sequence: CASSESRRGGDGLLRDSPLHF. The CDR3 DNA sequence: TGCGCCAGCAGTGAGTCGCGCCGAGGGGGAGATGGCTTACTACGGGATTCACCCCTCCACTTT.

The V call is TRBV6-5, the J call TRBJ1-1; 11 positions match TRBD1. CDR3 size: 15 residues. CDR1 and CDR2 from the germline V gene are MNHEY and SVGAGI. V lost 4 bases and J lost 5; bases outside the gene matches: 6. In DNA, the CDR3 is TGTGCCAGCAGTTCACCGGGACAGGGGGTTACTGAAGCTTTCTTT. The encoded protein is CASSSPGQGVTEAFF.

This sequence joins TRBV5-8 and TRBJ2-7; D ambiguous. Trimming removed 2 bases from V and 2 bases from J, with 8 bases in between. The CDR3 contains 13 residues. Germline CDR1 reads SGHTS; CDR2 reads YDEGEE. CDR3 nucleotide sequence: TGTGCCAGCAGCTTCCCACCGCCCTACGAGCAGTACTTC. The encoded protein is CASSFPPPYEQYF. The entire variable domain, with the rest obtained from reference TRBV5-8 and TRBJ2-7, is as follows: EAGVTQSPTHLIKTRGQQATLRCSPISGHTSVYWYQQALGLGLQFLLWYDEGEERNRGNFPPRFSGRQFPNYSSELNVNALELEDSALYLCASSFPPPYEQYFGPGTRLTVT.

This chain joins TRBV5-4 and TRBJ1-4; unclear D gene. V was pared by 2 bases and J by 4 bases, with 12 bases between. Germline V gene data show CDR1 as SGHNT and CDR2 as YYREEE (reference sequence). This CDR3 has 15 residues. The CDR3 DNA sequence: TGTGCCAGCAGCTTATGGACGGACCTTAATGAAAAACTGTTTTTT. Protein: CASSLWTDLNEKLFF.

The genes are TRBV5-4 and TRBJ2-7, with D unclear. The length of the CDR3 is 14 residues. V lost 2 bases and J 3 bases, leaving 12 bases between the germline ends. CDR1 is SGHNT, CDR2 YYREEE, per germline (reference sequence). Written as DNA, the CDR3 is TGTGCCAGCAGCTTTCACATTAACAACTACGAGCAGTACTTC. This encodes CASSFHINNYEQYF.

This sequence joins TRBV10-3 and TRBJ1-2, with 11 bases matching TRBD1. This CDR3 spans 16 amino acids. CDR1 is ENHRY and CDR2 is SYGVKD in the germline V gene. The ends lost 5 bases at V and 4 bases at J; junction bases unmatched: 9. The CDR3 DNA sequence: TGTGCCATCAGTTCTCCCGGGACAGGGGGAAGCTATGGCTACACCTTC. Amino acids: CAISSPGTGGSYGYTF.

This clone was seen only once. This chain joins TRBV18 and TRBJ1-1, with TRBD1 matching 7 bases. Germline V CDR1 and CDR2: KGHSH, LQKENI. Losses at the gene ends were 3 bases for V and 6 bases for J; bases not matched to a gene: 7. This CDR3 is built from 14 residues. This CDR3 reads CASSPLRGFAEAFF. DNA of the CDR3: TGTGCCAGCTCACCCCTCAGGGGGTTCGCTGAAGCTTTCTTT.

The V gene is TRBV6-1, the J gene TRBJ2-2; weak D call: TRBD2 (5 bases). Trimming stripped 1 base from V and 5 bases from J, with 8 bases between. This CDR3 is built from 14 residues. Germline V CDR1 and CDR2: MNHNS, SASEGT. CDR3 sequence reads: CASSEGGRTGELFF. The DNA for the CDR3 is TGTGCCAGCAGTGAAGGAGGGCGGACCGGGGAGCTGTTTTTT.

In DNA, the CDR3 is TGTGCCAGCAGAGAACTAGAGAATTCACCCCTCCACTTT. It specifies CASRELENSPLHF. The rearrangement links TRBV12-3 or TRBV12-4 to TRBJ1-6, with D hard to call. This CDR3 has 13 amino acids. Trimming pared 6 bases from V and 7 bases from J, leaving 10 bases between.

The rearrangement joins TRBV2 to TRBJ2-3; no firm D call. Between the trimmed V and J ends, which lost 5 bases and 2 bases, there was a span of 8 bases. The CDR3 contains 13 residues. Germline V lookup: CDR1 SNHLY, CDR2 FYNNEI. The CDR3 here is CASSRANTDTQYF. Here the CDR3 DNA reads TGTGCCAGCAGTCGGGCGAACACAGATACGCAGTATTTT.

V and J are TRBV5-4 and TRBJ1-1; TRBD1 agrees at 7 bases. The CDR3 runs to 16 residues. Germline values: CDR1 SGHNT, CDR2 YYREEE (reference sequence). The V gene end was trimmed by 0 bases and the J gene end by 1 base; junction bases not matched to a gene: 6. CDR3 amino acids: CASSLGAGQTNTEAFF. CDR3 bases: TGTGCCAGCAGCTTGGGGGCGGGACAGACGAACACTGAAGCTTTCTTT.

The CDR3 reads CASSDRASNTEAFF. CDR3 DNA: TGTGCCAGCAGTGACAGGGCCTCCAACACTGAAGCTTTCTTT. V is TRBV2 and J is TRBJ1-1; a weak D match, TRBD1 (5 bases). V was shortened by 3 bases and J by 2 bases, with 10 bases between the two germline ends. The CDR3 is made up of 14 amino acids. Germline CDR1 reads SNHLY; CDR2 reads FYNNEI.

The J gene is TRBJ2-7, the V gene TRBV12-3 or TRBV12-4, with a tentative D call TRBD2 (6 bases). Trimming took off 6 bases at V and 0 bases at J, with 9 bases between the two ends. The CDR3 spans 13 residues. The CDR3 loop is CASRASVSYEQYF. The CDR3 bases are TGTGCCAGCAGGGCTAGCGTCTCCTACGAGCAGTACTTC.

The chain couples TRBV7-9 to TRBJ2-1, with 8 bases aligning to TRBD2. Germline CDR1 reads SEHNR; CDR2 reads FQNEAQ (reference sequence). The V and J ends lost 5 bases and 0 bases, in that order; junction bases with no gene match: 6. The CDR3 sequence is 16 residues long. The CDR3 is CASSPPAGDSYNEQFF. The CDR3 nucleotides read TGTGCCAGCAGCCCTCCAGCGGGAGACTCCTACAATGAGCAGTTCTTC.

This clone has only one observation. The gene calls are TRBV7-3 and TRBJ2-3; possible D gene TRBD2, 6 bases. In germline, CDR1 is SGHTA, CDR2 FQGTGA. The CDR3 contains 13 residues. Trimming took off 1 base at V and 10 bases at J, with 12 bases between the two ends. CDR3 DNA sequence: TGTGCCAGCAGCTTAATAGCGGCAAGGGCGCAGTATTTT. Translating it yields CASSLIAARAQYF.

This clone was detected many times. The chain is built from TRBV2 and TRBJ1-1; 8 bases align to TRBD1. J was trimmed by 4 bases and V by 4 bases; bases with no gene match: 5. Germline CDR1 is SNHLY and CDR2 is FYNNEI. This CDR3 is 14 amino acids long. The CDR3 here is CASSAGQGFTEAFF. In DNA form, the CDR3 reads TGTGCCAGCAGTGCTGGACAGGGTTTCACTGAAGCTTTCTTT.

This clone occurred a few times. The J gene is TRBJ2-7, the V gene TRBV18; D might be TRBD1 or TRBD2, each matching 5 bases. V was clipped by 1 base and J by 3 bases, with 7 bases between them. CDR1 is KGHSH, CDR2 LQKENI, per germline. This CDR3 has 13 amino acids. CDR3 sequence reads: CASSPRDLYEQYF. CDR3 coding DNA: TGTGCCAGCTCACCACGGGACCTCTACGAGCAGTACTTC. The whole variable domain, remainder taken from reference TRBV18 and TRBJ2-7, is NAGVMQNPRHLVRRRGQEARLRCSPMKGHSHVYWYRQLPEEGLKFMVYLQKENIIDESGMPKERFSAEFPKEGPSILRIQQVVRGDSAAYFCASSPRDLYEQYFGPGTRLTVT.